The source of this TCR beta chain is a study of T cells in Graves' hyperthyroidism and ophthalmopathy. TCR beta CDR3 regions were amplified from RNA. HTBI primers drove first-round RT-PCR of the TCR CDR3. TCRdb reprocessed the multiplex PCR reads via MiXCR and lists one record per CDR3 protein. The data show under 750,000 distinct CDR3 sequences, around 19% seen once. Germline CDR1 WSHSY, CDR2 SAAADI. The CDR3 covers 15 residues. V trimming: 4 bases; J trimming: 2 bases; junction bases outside the gene matches: 6. The sequence derives from a woman between 50 and 59 years old with Graves' hyperthyroidism that later progressed to Graves' ophthalmopathy. This sequence joins TRBV10-2 and TRBJ2-3; 7 bases are shared with TRBD2. The sequenced sample was blood. The DNA for the CDR3 is TGCGCCAGCAGTGTCCCGGGGGGATCCACAGATACGCAGTATTTT. It codes for CASSVPGGSTDTQYF.